These T cell receptor beta chains were read from a single sample in a study of early T cells in non-severe SARS-CoV-2 infection. TCRdb processed the 5' RACE reads anew with MiXCR; each CDR3 protein has one entry. This repertoire shows about 22,000 distinct CDR3 sequences, around 4% found once; its top ten account for more than 1.1%. Material: whole blood. The receptors were gathered from an adult who was a healthcare worker with PCR-confirmed SARS-CoV-2 infection or an uninfected control (not recorded which). Both conserved end residues are part of each CDR3. D genes are given only for firm matches.

v_gene,d_gene,CDR3aa
TRBV29-1,.,CSVEGHYTF
TRBV11-2,.,CASSLASYRETQYF
TRBV7-3,.,CASSIDRDNEQFF
TRBV6-2/TRBV6-3,TRBD1,CASSYGHSSRDRSLYEQYF
TRBV20-1,.,CSARDEGNYGYTF
TRBV6-6,.,CASSYNRDDRYEQYF
TRBV5-6,.,CASSFQPSSTDTQYF
TRBV7-2,.,CASSLPPSYNEQFF
TRBV7-6,.,CASSPVRGGTSTYEQYF
TRBV5-5,TRBD1,CASSLRPGQGYGNTIYF
TRBV10-1,.,CASSDGGNQPQHF
TRBV7-8,.,CASSLEGMPYGYTF
TRBV12-3/TRBV12-4,.,CASSSRHRDTGRSNYGYTF
TRBV10-3,TRBD1,CAISESVAGTGAEQYF
TRBV7-3,.,CASSLTQAASYNEQFF
TRBV11-2,TRBD1,CASSLSGTGIYEQYF